The next 6 T cell receptor beta chains were all read from a single sample in a study of shared clonotypes between healthy human individuals. Naive CD8 cells lacked CD45RO, underwent positive selection for CCR7 and left out terminally differentiated effector memory CD45RA+ cells. Generated by immunoSEQ multiplex PCR, the TCRdb table keeps only in-frame clones and is missing some. The data hold more than 2 million clones, with about 95% observed a single time. Sequenced input: naive CD8+ T cells sorted from blood. The receptors were gathered from a man aged 18-30 years in good health.

This chain links TRBV19 with TRBJ1-4; 9 nucleotides align to TRBD1. The ends lost 5 bases at V and 4 bases at J; junction bases unmatched: 5. The CDR3 length is 15 residues. Germline V gene sequence: CDR1 LNHDA, CDR2 SQIVND (reference sequence). As DNA, the CDR3 is TGTGCCAGTAGTCCCAGGGACAGGGATAATGAAAAACTGTTTTTT. Encoded protein: CASSPRDRDNEKLFF. Looking up the rest from reference TRBV19 and TRBJ1-4 gives the full variable domain: DGGITQSPKYLFRKEGQNVTLSCEQNLNHDAMYWYRQDPGQGLRLIYYSQIVNDFQKGDIAEGYSVSREKKESFPLTVTSAQKNPTAFYLCASSPRDRDNEKLFFGSGTQLSVL.

This chain uses TRBV5-4 with TRBJ2-5; possibly TRBD1 or TRBD2 for D (6 bases each). The CDR3 is 13 amino acids. Trimming stripped 6 bases from V and 5 bases from J, with 14 bases between. CDR1 and CDR2 from the germline V gene are SGHNT and YYREEE (reference sequence). The DNA for the CDR3 is TGTGCCAGCACCATGGAGGGGGGCGAGACCCAGTACTTC. Residues: CASTMEGGETQYF.

The CDR3 is CASSLGQANQPQHF. CDR3 bases: TGTGCCAGCAGCTTAGGACAGGCCAATCAGCCCCAGCATTTT. The gene calls are TRBV7-6 and TRBJ1-5; D is possibly TRBD1 (6 bases). Per the germline V gene, CDR1 is SGHVS and CDR2 is FNYEAQ. CDR3 length: 14 residues. Trimming removed 1 base from V and 3 bases from J, with 7 bases in between. Based on the CDR3 plus reference TRBV7-6 and TRBJ1-5, the full variable domain is GAGVSQSPRYKVTKRGQDVALRCDPISGHVSLYWYRQALGQGPEFLTYFNYEAQQDKSGLPNDRFSAERPEGSISTLTIQRTEQRDSAMYRCASSLGQANQPQHFGDGTRLSIL.

For this clone: A junction end diverges from the germline sequence, so it may reflect a read error. The J gene is TRBJ1-6, the V gene TRBV20-1; D is perhaps TRBD1 (5 bases). The CDR3 loop spans 8 amino acids. From germline, CDR1 is DFQATT and CDR2 SNEGSKA (reference sequence). The CDR3 bases are TGCAGTGCGGGACCGCGGCTTTTT. Translating gives CSAGPRLF.

The chain has TRBV4-1 and TRBJ2-7; TRBD1 is a possible D gene (5 bases). V was trimmed by 1 base and J by 0 bases, leaving 10 bases between them. Per germline, CDR1 MGHRA and CDR2 YSYEKL. The CDR3 is made up of 15 amino acids. The CDR3 loop is CASSQAGISSYEQYF. The CDR3 coding sequence is TGCGCCAGCAGCCAAGCAGGGATCAGCTCCTACGAGCAGTACTTC.

The genes are TRBV2 and TRBJ2-7; 8 nucleotides align to TRBD1. The junction had 5 bases not matched to a gene; V was cut back by 10 bases and J by 0 bases. Germline values: CDR1 SNHLY, CDR2 FYNNEI. The CDR3 contains 13 residues. The chain's CDR3 is CATSGQVSYEQYF. The DNA for the CDR3 is TGTGCCACCTCGGGACAGGTCTCCTACGAGCAGTACTTC.